What follows describes a single T cell receptor (beta chain). Participants, 18 to 89 years old, spanned approximately 25 US areas. Cohorts were assigned according to the clinical history that participants reported. The data are from a study of blood T cell repertoires in COVID-19. Across the whole study: Both acute and convalescent COVID-19 samples were obtained from the United States, Italy and Spain.

The CDR3 consists of 14 residues. The V gene lost 7 bases and the J gene lost 1 base, with 13 bases spanning the gap. Germline CDR1 LNHDA, CDR2 SQIVND (reference sequence). In the authors' workflow: Quantification of nucleated cells was approximated via reference gene primer amplification. Produced via immunoSEQ multiplex PCR; TCRdb's table is partial and in-frame only. V, J and clone size are those of that table, while D and trimming were read from the DNA. In the table there are 250,000 to 300,000 clones, 85% to 90% of which are singletons. The sequence derives from a woman in her sixties who had recovered from COVID-19. V gene TRBV19 combines with J gene TRBJ1-2; D may be TRBD1 (6 bases). The sample taken for sequencing was PBMCs or T cells enriched from blood (not recorded which). The CDR3 here is CASTPGGLNYGYTF. As DNA, the CDR3 is TGTGCCAGTACCCCCGGGGGGCTTAACTATGGCTACACCTTC.